The rows below give T cell receptor beta chains drawn from one sample of a study of blood T cell repertoires in COVID-19. Sequencing was performed with immunoSEQ multiplex PCR; in TCRdb, only in-frame clones are kept and a portion is missing. Here the sample spans fewer than 100,000 clones, 75% to 85% being singletons. The sequenced material came from peripheral blood. These TCRs come from a woman in her 70s with acute or convalescent COVID-19. The conserved cysteine and the conserved F or W are not part of the CDR3 here. Fields, in order: J gene, D gene, V gene, CDR3 protein. The D gene is left open where the match is weak.

>TRBJ2-7|TRBD1|TRBV6-2/TRBV6-3
ASSYSGTEGEQY
>TRBJ1-5|-|TRBV30
AWSVSSNQPQH
>TRBJ2-7|TRBD2|TRBV7-2
ASSGVAGPYEQY
>TRBJ2-7|TRBD1|TRBV7-9
ASSLLGTVPSEQY
>TRBJ2-7|TRBD2|TRBV5-1
ASSGGTSGSNYYEQY
>TRBJ2-7|-|TRBV7-9
ASSFLTYEQY
>TRBJ1-2|-|TRBV7-9
ASSFITAGWDGYT
>TRBJ2-7|TRBD1|TRBV4-2
ASSQILGQVPREQY
>TRBJ2-2|TRBD1|TRBV10-3
AISEGQGGTGELF
>TRBJ1-5|TRBD1|TRBV5-8
ASSTGTGRYQPQH
>TRBJ2-1|-|TRBV3-1/TRBV3-2
ASSRNHLLNEQF
>TRBJ2-7|-|TRBV5-1
ASSLSGVGGEQY
>TRBJ1-3|-|TRBV30
ACAALSGNTIY
>TRBJ1-2|TRBD1|TRBV30
AQETGNYGYT
>TRBJ2-7|-|TRBV11-1
ASSLGHRAGEQY
>TRBJ2-5|TRBD2|TRBV18
ASSLRLALRETQY
>TRBJ2-1|-|TRBV5-1
ASSPGGQTQSYNEQF
>TRBJ2-7|-|TRBV27
ASSLSRRNGAGYEQY
>TRBJ1-5|-|TRBV18
ASSPGQSNQPQH
>TRBJ2-3|TRBD2|TRBV7-9
ASSLGLAGLDTQY
>TRBJ1-4|-|TRBV6-5
ASSYGGINEKLF
>TRBJ2-1|-|TRBV19
ASSIDGVSYNEQF
>TRBJ2-1|TRBD2|TRBV3-1/TRBV3-2
ASSQLLAGGGISSYNEQF
>TRBJ1-5|-|TRBV28
ASSHGGNPPQH
>TRBJ1-1|TRBD1|TRBV5-1
ASSWTGEDTEAF
>TRBJ2-6|-|TRBV5-4
ASSALGLAPGANVLT
>TRBJ2-2|-|TRBV4-2
ASSQVGQSTGELF
>TRBJ2-5|-|TRBV21-1
ASLDKDREVETQY
>TRBJ2-3|-|TRBV27
ASSFLRGNTDTQY
>TRBJ1-5|-|TRBV5-5
ASSPEGLSNQPQH
>TRBJ1-6|TRBD1|TRBV28
ASRRKRTGDNSPLH
>TRBJ2-2|-|TRBV7-8
ASSLVSTGGELF
>TRBJ1-2|TRBD1|TRBV25-1
ASRAEGAHYGYT
>TRBJ2-1|TRBD2|TRBV5-1
ASSLSGGGFGEQF
>TRBJ1-3|-|TRBV23-1
ASSQSRERDTIY
>TRBJ2-1|TRBD2|TRBV19
ASKAGGSYNEQF
>TRBJ2-1|TRBD1|TRBV5-1
ASSLALQGATTYNEQF
>TRBJ2-7|TRBD1|TRBV7-2
ASSLRDRGLGEQY
>TRBJ1-1|-|TRBV10-3
AISESGRGRTEAF
>TRBJ1-1|TRBD1|TRBV7-6
ASSLARWDRGLAEAF
>TRBJ2-4|TRBD1|TRBV7-3
ASSLIQGVPYLAKNIQY
>TRBJ2-1|TRBD2|TRBV29-1
SVASGRVLDEQF
>TRBJ2-1|TRBD1|TRBV2
ASSIQGSSYNEQF
>TRBJ1-1|-|TRBV9
ASSRTLVTNTEAF
>TRBJ2-1|-|TRBV9
ASSVEVGEGNEQF
>TRBJ2-7|-|TRBV28
ASSWGSSYEQY
>TRBJ2-5|TRBD1|TRBV19
ASSRGITGGEETQY
>TRBJ2-2|TRBD1|TRBV9
ASSVGQGAGTGELF
>TRBJ2-7|-|TRBV6-2/TRBV6-3
ASSEHSYEQY
>TRBJ2-3|TRBD2|TRBV7-6
ASSRLVAGGTDTQY
>TRBJ2-5|-|TRBV7-2
ASSATTRETQY
>TRBJ1-1|-|TRBV5-1
ASSQLQGLEAF
>TRBJ1-6|-|TRBV5-4
ASSLQTGYNSPLH
>TRBJ2-7|TRBD2|TRBV5-1
ASSLVGLAGAGSYEQY
>TRBJ2-2|-|TRBV7-9
ASSDTGGNTGELF